The 14 T cell receptor beta chains in this list originate from one sample, sequenced in a study of early T cells in non-severe SARS-CoV-2 infection. Via MiXCR, TCRdb re-called the 5' RACE reads, giving one row per CDR3 protein. The sample lists some 49,000 distinct CDR3 sequences, about an eighth occurring once. Material for sequencing was whole blood. The receptors shown here come from an adult who was a healthcare worker with PCR-confirmed SARS-CoV-2 infection or an uninfected control (not recorded which).

This clonotype was seen many times. The chain's CDR3 is CASSLRSATDTQYF. The DNA for the CDR3 is TGCGCCAGCAGCTTGAGGTCGGCGACAGATACGCAGTATTTT. The rearrangement links TRBV5-1 to TRBJ2-3; D is unresolved. Trimming took 1 base from V and 3 from J, leaving 9 bases between them. This CDR3 is built from 14 residues. In germline, CDR1 is SGHRS, CDR2 YFSETQ. The full variable domain, completed using reference TRBV5-1 and TRBJ2-3, is KAGVTQTPRYLIKTRGQQVTLSCSPISGHRSVSWYQQTPGQGLQFLFEYFSETQRNKGNFPGRFSGRQFSNSRSEMNVSTLELGDSALYLCASSLRSATDTQYFGPGTRLTVL.

By share of the sample, this clonotype is medium-sized. The rearrangement uses TRBV29-1 and TRBJ2-2; D possibly corresponds to TRBD2 (5 bases). CDR1 SQVTM and CDR2 ANQGSEA come from the germline V gene. Between the trimmed V and J ends, which lost 7 bases and 1 base, there was a span of 13 bases. The CDR3 loop spans 14 amino acids. As DNA, the CDR3 is TGCAGCGCCGGTGGACTTCTGAACACCGGGGAGCTGTTTTTT. This gives the protein CSAGGLLNTGELFF.

The sample holds many counts of this clonotype. This rearrangement joins TRBV9 to TRBJ1-1; D not certain. The germline V and J ends were trimmed by 3 bases and 4 bases, with 13 bases remaining between them. In germline, CDR1 is SGDLS, CDR2 YYNGEE. The CDR3 covers 14 residues. In nucleotides, the CDR3 is TGTGCCAGCAGCGCGGAATTTCGAGGCACTGAAGCTTTCTTT. It encodes CASSAEFRGTEAFF.

This clonotype was detected ten times or more. The V gene is TRBV20-1, the J gene TRBJ2-1; no reliable D call. The germline V gene encodes CDR1 DFQATT and CDR2 SNEGSKA (reference sequence). The CDR3 has 11 amino acids. The ends were cut back, 3 bases at V and 12 bases at J, with 12 bases in the middle. For the CDR3, the DNA is TGCAGTGCTAGGACCCCGGGTCCGCAGTTCTTC. As protein: CSARTPGPQFF.

This clonotype was counted a few times. The chain combines TRBV29-1 with TRBJ1-1, with D uncertain. From germline, CDR1 is SQVTM and CDR2 ANQGSEA. V shed 1 base and J shed 1 base, with 7 bases lying between them. This CDR3 is built from 13 residues. CDR3 in amino acids: CSVEVKQNTEAFF. The CDR3 DNA reads TGCAGCGTTGAAGTAAAACAGAACACTGAAGCTTTCTTT.

This clonotype was seen many times. The J gene is TRBJ2-7, the V gene TRBV29-1; 9 bases align to TRBD2. Trimming cost V 2 bases and J 4 bases; bases outside gene matches: 3. The CDR3 is 13 amino acids. Germline lookup yields CDR1 SQVTM and CDR2 ANQGSEA. The DNA for the CDR3 is TGCAGCGTTGAATTAGCGGGGGTGTACGAGCAGTACTTC. Translation gives CSVELAGVYEQYF.

A few counts support this clonotype. The germline gene is not matched at one end of the junction; a read error may be the cause. This chain connects TRBV11-3 to TRBJ1-6, with TRBD1 as a possible D gene (5 bases). The CDR3 has 13 amino acids. CDR1 SGHNT and CDR2 YENEEA come from the germline V gene. The CDR3 reads CASSPWGEAPPHF. The CDR3 nucleotides read TGTGCCAGCAGCCCTTGGGGGGAGGCCCCCCCCCACTTT. Variable domain in full (rest from reference TRBV11-3 and TRBJ1-6): EAGVVQSPRYKIIEKKQPVAFWCNPISGHNTLYWYLQNLGQGPELLIRYENEEAVDDSQLPKDRFSAERLKGVDSTLKIQPAELGDSAVYLCASSPWGEAPPHFGNGTRLTVT.

This chain connects TRBV6-2 or TRBV6-3 to TRBJ2-1, with 7 positions matching TRBD2. The CDR3 length is 15 residues. V trimming: 6 bases; J trimming: 6 bases; junction bases outside the gene matches: 11. Germline assignment: CDR1 MNHEY and CDR2 SVGEGT. CDR3 nucleotides: TGTGCCAGCAGCACCCGGCGACCGGGGGGCAATGAGCAGTTCTTC. This translates into CASSTRRPGGNEQFF.

The rearrangement links TRBV7-2 to TRBJ1-3, with TRBD1 as a possible D gene (6 bases). The V end lost 5 bases, the J end lost 0 bases, and 20 bases lay between the germline ends. Germline-derived CDR1 and CDR2 are SGHTA and FQGNSA. This CDR3 contains 18 residues. The DNA for the CDR3 is TGTGCCAGCAGCCCAAGAGGGGGATCAGGGCTCTCTGGAAACACCATATATTTT. Translated: CASSPRGGSGLSGNTIYF.

This clonotype was found many times. This rearrangement joins TRBV6-5 to TRBJ1-1; TRBD1 matches 9 bases. The CDR3 totals 17 residues. CDR1 is MNHEY, CDR2 SVGAGI, per germline. V lost 6 bases, J lost 4 bases, and 15 bases stayed unmatched. The CDR3 DNA sequence: TGTGCCAGCAGGGTACAGGGGGCTTTTGTAGCAAGCACTGAAGCTTTCTTT. Translated, it gives CASRVQGAFVASTEAFF.

The chain combines TRBV3-1 with TRBJ2-7, with D possibly TRBD1 on 6 matching bases. The CDR3 covers 14 residues. Germline lookup yields CDR1 LGHDT and CDR2 YNNKEL (reference sequence). The V gene lost 3 bases and the J gene lost 6 bases, with 15 bases spanning the gap. The CDR3: CASSQDRLHLEQYF. In DNA form, the CDR3 reads TGTGCCAGCAGCCAGGACAGACTACACCTCGAGCAGTACTTC.

The sample holds many counts of this clonotype. V is TRBV3-1 and J is TRBJ2-2; 10 nucleotides align to TRBD2. V dropped 6 bases and J dropped 3; count of bases not matched to a gene: 4. The CDR3 sequence is 15 residues long. Germline V lookup: CDR1 LGHDT, CDR2 YNNKEL (reference sequence). DNA of the CDR3: TGTGCCAGCAGTCGCGGGACTAGCGACACCGGGGAGCTGTTTTTT. It translates to CASSRGTSDTGELFF.

The genes are TRBV7-2 and TRBJ2-4; D possibly corresponds to TRBD1 (6 bases). Between the trimmed V and J ends, which lost 4 bases and 0 bases, there was a span of 13 bases. The germline V gene has CDR1 SGHTA and CDR2 FQGNSA. This CDR3 region has 16 residues. Written as DNA, the CDR3 is TGTGCCAGCAGCTCCGGACAGATTATAGCCAAAAACATTCAGTACTTC. The encoded protein is CASSSGQIIAKNIQYF.

This sequence joins TRBV12-3 or TRBV12-4 and TRBJ2-5; D is perhaps TRBD1 (6 bases). CDR3 length equals 12 residues. Deletions cut 2 bases from V and 9 bases from J, with 10 bases between. The CDR3 region is CASSLTGFAQYF. CDR3 nucleotides: TGTGCCAGCAGTTTAACAGGGTTCGCCCAGTACTTC.